These 30 T cell receptor beta chains were sequenced from one sample in a study of graft-versus-host responses after intestinal transplantation. These receptors lack a known antigen. Libraries were prepared by immunoSEQ multiplex PCR; TCRdb keeps only in-frame clonotypes and omits some of them. The sample shows approximately 90,000 clones, roughly four fifths of them seen only once. The sequences come from unstimulated CD4+ T cells sorted from spleen or lymph node cells, collected before intestinal transplant. The receptors shown here come from a human donor who received an intestinal transplant.

V and J are TRBV5-4 and TRBJ2-1; possibly TRBD2 for D (6 bases). The germline V and J ends were trimmed by 1 base and 7 bases, with 12 bases remaining between them. In germline, CDR1 is SGHNT, CDR2 YYREEE (reference sequence). This CDR3 region has 14 residues. The CDR3 DNA sequence: TGTGCCAGCAGCTTGAAGGCGGCGGGGAATGAGCAGTTCTTC. Translating it yields CASSLKAAGNEQFF.

This clone was seen only a few times. V usage is TRBV2 and J usage is TRBJ1-3; 7 positions agree with TRBD1. Looked up from germline, CDR1 is SNHLY and CDR2 is FYNNEI. The CDR3 contains 16 residues. V shed 6 bases, J shed 0 bases, and the junction held 8 bases outside the gene matches. CDR3 DNA sequence: TGTGCCAGCAGGGGACAGAGATTGTTCTCTGGAAACACCATATATTTT. It codes for CASRGQRLFSGNTIYF.

The chain joins TRBV5-1 to TRBJ2-7; 7 bases map to TRBD2. Per germline, CDR1 SGHRS and CDR2 YFSETQ. V was clipped by 3 bases and J by 6 bases; unmatched bases: 12. The CDR3 runs to 15 residues. CDR3 bases: TGCGCCAGCAGCTGGGGGGGTGTAGATCCCTCCGAGCAGTACTTC. This codes for CASSWGGVDPSEQYF.

A word on this clone: Its ends do not fully match the called genes, so a read error is possible. The sample carries other DNA sequences with the same CDR3. The J gene is TRBJ2-7, the V gene TRBV28; 9 bases align to TRBD1. The CDR3 loop spans 16 amino acids. CDR1 and CDR2 from the germline V gene are MDHEN and SYDVKM. The CDR3 nucleotides read TGTGCCACCGATCCTGCTCCGGGACAGGGATCCTATGAGCAGTACTTC. It encodes CATDPAPGQGSYEQYF.

This chain uses TRBV20-1 with TRBJ2-1; D remains unclear. Trimming removed 1 base at V and 7 bases at J, with 5 bases between. From germline, CDR1 is DFQATT and CDR2 SNEGSKA (reference sequence). The CDR3 is 11 residues long. The CDR3 loop is CSARVNNEQFF. DNA for the CDR3: TGCAGTGCTAGAGTTAATAATGAGCAGTTCTTC.

This clone has just one count. The chain has TRBV10-1 and TRBJ1-1, with D perhaps TRBD1 (5 bases). The CDR3 has 14 residues. V was shortened by 2 bases and J by 1 base, with 8 bases between the two germline ends. Germline CDR1 and CDR2: WNHNN and SYGVQD (reference sequence). This CDR3 reads CASSERQGNTEAFF. The DNA of the CDR3 is TGCGCCAGCAGTGAGCGGCAGGGGAACACTGAAGCTTTCTTT.

This chain uses TRBV4-1 with TRBJ2-7; D ambiguous. The CDR3 has 12 residues. Germline values: CDR1 MGHRA, CDR2 YSYEKL. V lost 0 bases, J lost 7 bases, and 7 bases lay in between. The CDR3 DNA reads as TGCGCCAGCAGCCAAGATGAGGTGGAGCAGTACTTC. Translation: CASSQDEVEQYF.

The chain combines TRBV14 with TRBJ1-6; 7 nucleotides match TRBD1. Trimming cost V 8 bases and J 11 bases; bases outside gene matches: 6. Germline V gene lookup returns CDR1 SGHDN and CDR2 FVKESK. The CDR3 has 12 amino acids. Written as DNA, the CDR3 is TGTGCCAGCTCTCTACAGGGGACACCCCTCCACTTT. Its translation: CASSLQGTPLHF.

The chain recombines TRBV29-1 with TRBJ2-5; 11 nucleotides agree with TRBD1. Germline V gene lookup returns CDR1 SQVTM and CDR2 ANQGSEA. The CDR3 loop spans 13 amino acids. Trimming cost V 4 bases and J 4 bases; bases outside gene matches: 2. CDR3 protein: CSVAGTGGETQYF. CDR3 coding DNA: TGCAGCGTTGCCGGGACAGGGGGAGAGACCCAGTACTTC.

V and J are TRBV10-1 and TRBJ2-1, with 16 positions matching TRBD2. CDR1 is WNHNN and CDR2 is SYGVQD in the germline V gene (reference sequence). V trimming: 6 bases; J trimming: 9 bases; junction bases outside the gene matches: 17. This CDR3 has 19 residues. CDR3 DNA: TGCGCCAGCAGCCCCGGGACTAGCGGGAGGGCCTCGGTCGGGAGTGAGCAGTTCTTC. Translated, it gives CASSPGTSGRASVGSEQFF.

V usage is TRBV7-3 and J usage is TRBJ2-1; TRBD1 agrees at 8 bases. With 5 bases clipped from V and 9 bases from J, the junction kept 15 bases outside the gene matches. There are 16 residues in the CDR3. CDR1 is SGHTA and CDR2 is FQGTGA in the germline V gene. CDR3 loop: CASSTLGQGGWSEQFF. CDR3 DNA: TGTGCCAGCAGCACCCTAGGACAGGGTGGATGGAGTGAGCAGTTCTTC.

The sample holds one count of this clone. This chain links TRBV5-4 with TRBJ1-4; D not certain. Deletions cut 0 bases from V and 3 bases from J, with 6 bases between. Per the germline V gene, CDR1 is SGHNT and CDR2 is YYREEE (reference sequence). CDR3 length equals 14 residues. The CDR3 reads CASSLGAANEKLFF. CDR3 nucleotide sequence: TGTGCCAGCAGCTTGGGGGCAGCTAATGAAAAACTGTTTTTT.

This sequence joins TRBV5-1 and TRBJ2-5, with D possibly being TRBD2 (6 bases). The CDR3 totals 14 residues. V lost 3 bases, J lost 4 bases, and 13 bases lay in between. Germline values: CDR1 SGHRS, CDR2 YFSETQ. The CDR3 spells CASSSYGGGETQYF. The CDR3 nucleotides are TGCGCCAGCAGCTCCTACGGGGGTGGAGAGACCCAGTACTTC.

On this clone: Its ends do not fully match the called genes, so a read error is possible. The chain links TRBV4-1 to TRBJ1-1; maybe TRBD1 (5 bases). CDR1 is MGHRA, CDR2 YSYEKL, per germline. The CDR3 is 15 amino acids. For the CDR3, the DNA is TGTGCCAGCAGCCAAGCAAGACTGGGGGGCACTGAAGCTTTCTTT. This sequence encodes CASSQARLGGTEAFF.

The chain uses TRBV5-5 and TRBJ2-3, with D perhaps TRBD2 (5 bases). V was shortened by 0 bases and J by 2 bases, with 13 bases between the two germline ends. Germline-derived CDR1 and CDR2 are SGHKS and YYEKEE (reference sequence). There are 16 residues in the CDR3. CDR3: CASSLGRSGITDTQYF. The CDR3 coding sequence is TGTGCCAGCAGCTTGGGAAGGAGCGGAATCACAGATACGCAGTATTTT.

The chain joins TRBV15 to TRBJ1-2; perhaps TRBD1 as D (5 bases). Trimming removed 0 bases from V and 4 bases from J, with 15 bases in between. Germline V gives CDR1 LNHNV, CDR2 YYDKDF (reference sequence). The CDR3 sequence is 16 residues long. The CDR3 sequence: CATSRDGPGGTYGYTF. The CDR3 coding sequence is TGTGCCACCAGCAGAGATGGGCCTGGAGGGACCTATGGCTACACCTTC.

This clone was found once. CDR3 sequence reads: CASSPRLAGDTDTQYF. The CDR3 nucleotides read TGTGCCAGCAGCCCTCGACTAGCGGGAGACACAGATACGCAGTATTTT. J is TRBJ2-3 and V is TRBV9; TRBD2 aligns across 12 bases. This CDR3 spans 16 amino acids. Unmatched junction bases numbered 5, after V lost 4 bases and J lost 2 bases. Germline V gene data show CDR1 as SGDLS and CDR2 as YYNGEE.

This clone was recorded only once. Different DNA sequences within this sample yield the same CDR3. V and J are TRBV5-1 and TRBJ2-3; D call uncertain. Trimming took off 0 bases at V and 0 bases at J, with 5 bases between the two ends. This CDR3 has 14 amino acids. Per the germline V gene, CDR1 is SGHRS and CDR2 is YFSETQ. The CDR3 is CASSLAGSTDTQYF. The DNA of the CDR3 is TGCGCCAGCAGCTTGGCCGGGAGCACAGATACGCAGTATTTT. Full variable domain (missing parts from reference TRBV5-1 and TRBJ2-3): KAGVTQTPRYLIKTRGQQVTLSCSPISGHRSVSWYQQTPGQGLQFLFEYFSETQRNKGNFPGRFSGRQFSNSRSEMNVSTLELGDSALYLCASSLAGSTDTQYFGPGTRLTVL.

The rearrangement uses TRBV7-8 and TRBJ2-5; D is ambiguous. Trimming removed 6 bases at V and 3 bases at J, with 11 bases between. Germline V gene sequence: CDR1 SGHVS, CDR2 FQNEAQ. The CDR3 runs to 13 residues. The CDR3 nucleotides are TGTGCCAGCAGTCTCACACCCGAAGAGACCCAGTACTTC. This codes for CASSLTPEETQYF.

V is TRBV5-1 and J is TRBJ2-7; D is perhaps TRBD1 (5 bases). CDR1 and CDR2 (germline): SGHRS, YFSETQ. The CDR3 consists of 14 residues. With 1 base removed from V and 2 bases from J, the gap between germline ends came to 10 bases. CDR3 DNA sequence: TGCGCCAGCAGCTTGAATACAGGACCCTACGAGCAGTACTTC. This encodes CASSLNTGPYEQYF.

V and J are TRBV7-8 and TRBJ1-5; D unresolved. V was shortened by 5 bases and J by 0 bases, with 14 bases between the two germline ends. Germline V gene data show CDR1 as SGHVS and CDR2 as FQNEAQ. The CDR3 totals 16 residues. This chain's CDR3 is CASSPRRGYSNQPQHF. CDR3 coding DNA: TGTGCCAGCAGCCCCCGCCGAGGGTATAGCAATCAGCCCCAGCATTTT.

This clone has only a few counts. The chain couples TRBV5-3 to TRBJ2-2; 16 nucleotides agree with TRBD2. Being an ORF, TRBV5-3 has a function that is uncertain. V was pared by 4 bases and J by 1 base, with 4 bases of the junction left unmatched. This CDR3 is built from 18 residues. CDR3 in amino acids: CARSPGLAGGRNTGELFF. The CDR3 nucleotides read TGTGCCAGAAGCCCGGGACTAGCGGGGGGGCGGAACACCGGGGAGCTGTTTTTT.

This clone showed up just once. V gene TRBV28 combines with J gene TRBJ1-5; no firm D call. Trimming removed 6 bases at V and 3 bases at J, with 9 bases between. Germline-derived CDR1 and CDR2 are MDHEN and SYDVKM. The CDR3 loop spans 13 amino acids. The CDR3 region has the DNA TGTGCCAGCAGAGGAGACCCCAATCAGCCCCAGCATTTT. This gives the protein CASRGDPNQPQHF. Filled out from reference TRBV28 and TRBJ1-5, the complete variable domain reads DVKVTQSSRYLVKRTGEKVFLECVQDMDHENMFWYRQDPGLGLRLIYFSYDVKMKEKGDIPEGYSVSREKKERFSLILESASTNQTSMYLCASRGDPNQPQHFGDGTRLSIL.

This sequence joins TRBV6-1 and TRBJ1-2; D is unclear. This CDR3 spans 13 amino acids. V lost 4 bases and J 0 bases, leaving 6 bases between the germline ends. Germline loops: CDR1 MNHNS, CDR2 SASEGT. The CDR3 sequence is CASSALANYGYTF. As DNA, the CDR3 is TGTGCCAGCAGTGCGCTAGCTAACTATGGCTACACCTTC.

The chain combines TRBV5-4 with TRBJ2-7; 14 bases align to TRBD2. Germline-derived CDR1 and CDR2 are SGHNT and YYREEE (reference sequence). After removal of 4 bases from V and 5 bases from J, the junction contained 5 bases not matched to a gene. This CDR3 comprises 15 residues. CDR3 coding DNA: TGTGCCAGCAGCCCCGGGGGACTAGCGGGAGACGAGCAGTACTTC. Translated: CASSPGGLAGDEQYF.

The CDR3 protein is CASSPSQARTDTQYF. The CDR3, as DNA: TGTGCCAGCAGTCCCAGTCAGGCCCGGACAGATACGCAGTATTTT. This chain joins TRBV27 and TRBJ2-3, with unresolved D. V gave up 5 bases and J gave up 3 bases, with 15 bases separating them. Germline assignment: CDR1 MNHEY and CDR2 SMNVEV (reference sequence). CDR3 length: 15 amino acids.

V gene TRBV5-4 combines with J gene TRBJ1-6; D unclear. The V gene lost 0 bases and the J gene lost 0 bases, with 7 bases spanning the gap. Germline assignment: CDR1 SGHNT and CDR2 YYREEE (reference sequence). This CDR3 is 16 amino acids long. CDR3 loop: CASSLAGLSYNSPLHF. CDR3 coding DNA: TGTGCCAGCAGCTTGGCTGGGCTCTCCTATAATTCACCCCTCCACTTT.

The rearrangement links TRBV2 to TRBJ2-5; D possibly corresponds to TRBD2 (6 bases). The CDR3 sequence is 13 residues long. Germline CDR1 SNHLY, CDR2 FYNNEI. Trimming stripped 4 bases from V and 6 bases from J, with 12 bases between. The chain's CDR3 is CASSGEVGKTQYF. The DNA for the CDR3 is TGTGCCAGCAGTGGGGAGGTGGGGAAGACCCAGTACTTC.

This clone was counted only a few times. The DNA for the CDR3 is TGTGCCAGCAGCCAAGAACGGAACATTCAGTACTTC. Translating it yields CASSQERNIQYF. The chain employs TRBV4-2 and TRBJ2-4; D is ambiguous. Per germline, CDR1 LGHNA and CDR2 YNFKEQ. V was clipped by 0 bases and J by 7 bases, with 4 bases between them. The CDR3 has 12 residues.

This clone was seen a handful of times. V usage is TRBV10-2 and J usage is TRBJ2-1; TRBD1 agrees at 7 bases. Germline CDR1 WSHSY, CDR2 SAAADI. The CDR3 consists of 18 residues. V shed 4 bases and J 0 bases; nucleotides not matched to a gene: 12. The CDR3 nucleotides are TGCGCCAGCAGTGGGGACAGCCCCATCTATGGCTCCTACAATGAGCAGTTCTTC. Residues: CASSGDSPIYGSYNEQFF.